A selection of T cell receptor beta chains follows, all from one sample in a study of Graves' ophthalmopathy and Graves' hyperthyroidism. TCRdb reanalysed the multiplex PCR reads using MiXCR and keeps one entry per CDR3 protein. The data contain about 1.2 million distinct CDR3 sequences, roughly two fifths of them seen just once; the ten biggest clones take up roughly 11%. Sequencing was performed on peripheral blood or thyroid tissue (not recorded which). These receptors came from an adult man with Graves' hyperthyroidism. The CDR3 runs from the conserved cysteine through the conserved F or W. The D gene is left open where the match is weak. Clone size is not always given. Where it is, it says once, few, many or a class for expanded clones.

length: 16
V: TRBV2
J: TRBJ2-2
size: -
D: -
CDR3: CASSYGTSKRAGELFF
DNA: TGTGCCAGCAGTTACGGGACGAGCAAAAGAGCCGGGGAGCTGTTTTTT

length: 20
V: TRBV7-2
J: TRBJ2-6
size: many
D: -
CDR3: CASSLDKNHPGSSGANVLTF
DNA: TGTGCCAGCAGCTTAGATAAAAACCATCCAGGATCGAGCGGGGCCAACGTCCTGACTTTC

length: 12
V: TRBV15
J: TRBJ2-7
size: many
D: -
CDR3: CATSPALDEQYF
DNA: TGTGCCACCAGTCCGGCGTTAGACGAGCAGTACTTC

length: 14
V: TRBV20-1
J: TRBJ1-2
size: many
D: -
CDR3: CSASSAGDNYGYTF
DNA: TGCAGTGCTAGTTCCGCAGGGGATAACTATGGCTACACCTTC

length: 14
V: TRBV20-1
J: TRBJ2-5
size: -
D: TRBD2
CDR3: CSANGGRPEETQYF
DNA: TGCAGTGCTAACGGCGGGAGGCCCGAAGAGACCCAGTACTTC

length: 15
V: TRBV20-1
J: TRBJ2-7
size: -
D: -
CDR3: CSAIVTGSPGDEQYF
DNA: TGCAGTGCTATCGTCACCGGGTCACCGGGCGACGAGCAGTACTTC

length: 13
V: TRBV29-1
J: TRBJ1-2
size: once
D: -
CDR3: CSVEGGGNYGYTF
DNA: TGCAGCGTTGAAGGGGGGGGCAACTATGGCTACACCTTC

length: 13
V: TRBV10-2
J: TRBJ2-7
size: -
D: -
CDR3: CASSLALLGVQYF
DNA: TGTGCCAGCAGTTTAGCGCTCCTGGGCGTGCAGTACTTC

length: 15
V: TRBV29-1
J: TRBJ2-5
size: -
D: -
CDR3: CSVVVQGAFKETQYF
DNA: TGCAGCGTTGTGGTACAGGGAGCTTTTAAAGAGACCCAGTACTTC

length: 13
V: TRBV29-1
J: TRBJ1-3
size: -
D: -
CDR3: CSGHSLSGNTIYF
DNA: TGCAGCGGCCACAGCCTCTCTGGAAACACCATATATTTT

length: 17
V: TRBV15
J: TRBJ1-5
size: many
D: -
CDR3: CATSRDGATASNQPQHF
DNA: TGTGCCACCAGCAGAGATGGGGCGACAGCTAGCAATCAGCCCCAGCATTTT

length: 16
V: TRBV24-1
J: TRBJ1-2
size: -
D: TRBD1
CDR3: CATSDAGTGANYGYTF
DNA: TGTGCCACCAGTGATGCCGGGACAGGCGCAAACTATGGCTACACCTTC

length: 12
V: TRBV7-6
J: TRBJ2-7
size: few
D: TRBD1
CDR3: CASSQAGDSQYF
DNA: TGTGCCAGCAGCCAGGCAGGGGACAGCCAGTACTTC

length: 11
V: TRBV2
J: TRBJ1-5
size: -
D: -
CDR3: CASRIGQPQHF
DNA: TGTGCCAGCAGGATTGGACAGCCCCAGCATTTT

length: 14
V: TRBV6-5
J: TRBJ1-1
size: -
D: -
CDR3: CASSTRGVSTEAFF
DNA: TGTGCCAGCAGCACCAGGGGAGTGAGCACTGAAGCTTTCTTT

length: 13
V: TRBV20-1
J: TRBJ1-2
size: many
D: -
CDR3: CSASRTWDYGYTF
DNA: TGCAGTGCTAGCCGGACTTGGGACTATGGCTACACCTTC

length: 13
V: TRBV20-1
J: TRBJ1-5
size: few
D: TRBD1
CDR3: CSAISTGGEPQHF
DNA: TGCAGTGCTATCTCCACAGGGGGAGAGCCCCAGCATTTT

length: 16
V: TRBV15
J: TRBJ1-1
size: -
D: TRBD1
CDR3: CATGNGTGYGNTEAFF
DNA: TGTGCCACCGGGAACGGGACAGGGTACGGGAACACTGAAGCTTTCTTT

length: 13
V: TRBV20-1
J: TRBJ1-1
size: many
D: -
CDR3: CSAPQDSLTEAFF
DNA: TGCAGTGCCCCACAGGACAGCCTCACTGAAGCTTTCTTT

length: 14
V: TRBV15
J: TRBJ2-7
size: many
D: TRBD1
CDR3: CATSKTGTSYEQYF
DNA: TGTGCCACCAGCAAGACAGGGACCAGCTACGAGCAGTACTTC

length: 13
V: TRBV12-3/TRBV12-4
J: TRBJ1-5
size: few
D: TRBD1
CDR3: CASGTGERQPQHF
DNA: TGTGCCAGCGGGACAGGGGAGCGTCAGCCCCAGCATTTT

length: 16
V: TRBV5-1
J: TRBJ1-6
size: many
D: TRBD1
CDR3: CASSLSGTGSGSPLHF
DNA: TGCGCCAGCAGCTTGTCTGGGACAGGGTCCGGTTCACCCCTCCACTTT

length: 12
V: TRBV12-3/TRBV12-4
J: TRBJ1-6
size: -
D: -
CDR3: CAGSLGGGPLHF
DNA: TGTGCCGGCAGTCTCGGAGGAGGTCCCCTCCACTTT

length: 15
V: TRBV3-1
J: TRBJ2-5
size: -
D: -
CDR3: CASSQEAAVQETQYF
DNA: TGTGCCAGCAGCCAAGAGGCCGCAGTTCAAGAGACCCAGTACTTC

length: 17
V: TRBV7-2
J: TRBJ1-2
size: -
D: TRBD1
CDR3: CASSPVGGQGNLYGYTF
DNA: TGTGCCAGCAGCCCCGTTGGGGGACAGGGCAACCTCTATGGCTACACCTTC

length: 14
V: TRBV29-1
J: TRBJ2-5
size: -
D: TRBD1
CDR3: CSAGGYRGPETQYF
DNA: TGCAGCGCTGGGGGTTACAGGGGGCCAGAGACCCAGTACTTC

length: 13
V: TRBV30
J: TRBJ2-7
size: -
D: TRBD1
CDR3: CASTGTAPLEQYF
DNA: TGTGCCAGTACCGGGACAGCTCCCCTCGAGCAGTACTTC

length: 19
V: TRBV5-1
J: TRBJ1-4
size: many
D: -
CDR3: CASSLSLTSSTSTNEKLFF
DNA: TGCGCCAGCAGCTTGAGCTTGACAAGTAGCACCTCAACTAATGAAAAACTGTTTTTT

length: 14
V: TRBV24-1
J: TRBJ2-7
size: many
D: TRBD2
CDR3: CATSDGGRGYEQYF
DNA: TGTGCCACCAGTGACGGGGGGAGAGGATACGAGCAGTACTTC

length: 15
V: TRBV28
J: TRBJ1-1
size: few
D: -
CDR3: CASSSHGGMNTEAFF
DNA: TGTGCCAGCAGTTCCCATGGGGGGATGAACACTGAAGCTTTCTTT

length: 13
V: TRBV28
J: TRBJ1-6
size: -
D: TRBD1
CDR3: CAIPGQGTDTLHF
DNA: TGTGCCATACCAGGACAGGGAACTGATACCCTCCACTTT